This T cell receptor beta chain originates from a study of T cells expressing NK-cell markers. TCRdb reanalyzed the 5' RACE reads and collapses them to one entry per CDR3 protein, without DNA. The sample table sets out roughly 300,000 distinct CDR3 sequences. The germline V gene encodes CDR1 LGHDT and CDR2 YNNKEL (reference sequence). The CDR3 is 14 amino acids. The sequence was collected from a woman aged 18-70 years in good health. The sequencing input was blood T cells: a sorted CD56 or NKG2C T cell subset, CD4+ or CD8+ T cells, or bulk PBMC T cells (not recorded which). J is TRBJ2-7 and V is TRBV3-1. The CDR3 sequence: CASSQLSAESEQYF.